These T cell receptor beta chains were read from a single sample in a study of beta chain features in type 1 diabetes. Generated by immunoSEQ multiplex PCR, the TCRdb table keeps only in-frame clones and is missing some. The sample has hundreds of thousands of clones; 15% are singletons. Material for sequencing was naive CD4+ T cells from blood. The receptors were sampled from a man aged 18-30 years in good health. Both conserved end residues are part of each CDR3. The D gene is left open where the match is weak. Size is stated for part of the rows, as once, few or many counts, or as a class when the clone is expanded.

D gene	J gene	V gene	clone size	CDR3 protein	CDR3 DNA
NA	TRBJ1-1	TRBV7-3	NA	CASSLTGNMNTEAFF	TGTGCCAGCAGCCTCACAGGGAACATGAACACTGAAGCTTTCTTT
NA	TRBJ2-1	TRBV7-7	few	CASSLEGRASYNEQFF	TGTGCCAGCAGCTTAGAGGGCAGGGCCTCCTACAATGAGCAGTTCTTC
TRBD1	TRBJ1-5	TRBV11-2	NA	CASSRDRGAQPQHF	TGTGCCAGCAGCCGCGACAGGGGGGCTCAGCCCCAGCATTTT
NA	TRBJ1-1	TRBV6-5	NA	CASSHRNTEAFF	TGTGCCAGCAGTCATCGTAACACTGAAGCTTTCTTT
NA	TRBJ2-7	TRBV19	NA	CASSIVGRSYEQYF	TGTGCCAGTAGTATAGTAGGACGTTCCTACGAGCAGTACTTC
NA	TRBJ1-2	TRBV6-6	NA	CASHLAVGADYGYTF	TGTGCCAGCCACCTCGCTGTCGGCGCGGACTATGGCTACACCTTC
NA	TRBJ2-5	TRBV7-2	few	CASSPGRQETQYF	TGTGCCAGCAGTCCCGGACGGCAAGAGACCCAGTACTTC
NA	TRBJ2-2	TRBV18	NA	CASSPPSQGWRELFF	TGTGCCAGCTCACCACCAAGCCAGGGCTGGAGGGAGCTGTTTTTT
NA	TRBJ1-1	TRBV29-1	NA	CSVEGGAVGTEAFF	TGCAGCGTTGAAGGGGGGGCCGTAGGCACTGAAGCTTTCTTT
NA	TRBJ2-7	TRBV28	NA	CASSPPSLGSYEQYF	TGTGCCAGCAGTCCACCGAGCCTGGGCTCCTACGAGCAGTACTTC
NA	TRBJ1-1	TRBV9	NA	CASSVEPTNTEAFF	TGTGCCAGCAGCGTAGAACCCACGAACACTGAAGCTTTCTTT
NA	TRBJ1-1	TRBV28	few	CASSFGAASTEAFF	TGTGCCAGCAGTTTCGGGGCAGCAAGCACTGAAGCTTTCTTT
TRBD2	TRBJ2-5	TRBV5-4	NA	CASSLGRRGGETQYF	TGTGCCAGCAGCTTGGGACGAAGGGGAGGGGAGACCCAGTACTTC
NA	TRBJ2-1	TRBV5-4	few	CASSPLVTSYNEQFF	TGTGCCAGCAGCCCCCTAGTTACCTCCTACAATGAGCAGTTCTTC
NA	TRBJ1-1	TRBV19	few	CASKWPGRDTEAFF	TGTGCCAGTAAGTGGCCTGGACGGGACACTGAAGCTTTCTTT
NA	TRBJ2-7	TRBV7-2	NA	CASSLVPGHYEQYF	TGTGCCAGCAGCTTAGTTCCAGGGCACTACGAGCAGTACTTC
NA	TRBJ2-5	TRBV28	NA	CASRYGPQETQYF	TGTGCCAGCAGATACGGGCCTCAAGAGACCCAGTACTTC
NA	TRBJ2-2	TRBV18	few	CASSPSTANTGELFF	TGTGCCAGCTCACCATCGACAGCGAACACCGGGGAGCTGTTTTTT
NA	TRBJ1-5	TRBV7-9	NA	CASSLTGPNQPQHF	TGTGCCAGCAGCTTAACGGGGCCCAATCAGCCCCAGCATTTT
TRBD1	TRBJ2-3	TRBV28	NA	CASSLLGTGGTDTQYF	TGTGCCAGCAGTTTACTGGGGACAGGGGGCACAGATACGCAGTATTTT
TRBD1	TRBJ1-1	TRBV7-8	NA	CASSFPGQSNTEAFF	TGTGCCAGCAGCTTTCCGGGACAGTCGAACACTGAAGCTTTCTTT
NA	TRBJ1-6	TRBV30	few	CAWSFNGPQNSPLHF	TGTGCCTGGAGTTTTAACGGACCCCAAAATTCACCCCTCCACTTT
NA	TRBJ1-2	TRBV18	NA	CASSPTTGRGGYTF	TGTGCCAGCTCACCAACCACAGGGAGGGGTGGCTACACCTTC
NA	TRBJ2-1	TRBV12-5	few	CASGPDVLGQFF	TGTGCTAGTGGACCCGATGTATTAGGGCAGTTCTTC
NA	TRBJ2-3	TRBV7-9	NA	CASSLSDYPDTQYF	TGTGCCAGCAGCTTAAGTGACTACCCAGATACGCAGTATTTT
TRBD1	TRBJ2-3	TRBV10-3	NA	CAISEDRDRGDTQYF	TGTGCCATCAGTGAGGACCGGGACAGAGGGGATACGCAGTATTTT
NA	TRBJ2-3	TRBV9	few	CASSVGGLGEDTQYF	TGTGCCAGCAGCGTAGGTGGGCTTGGGGAAGATACGCAGTATTTT
NA	TRBJ1-3	TRBV5-1	once	CASSTDLGGNTIYF	TGCGCCAGCAGCACTGACCTGGGTGGAAACACCATATATTTT
NA	TRBJ2-4	TRBV6-1	NA	CASTTGGKNIQYF	TGTGCCAGCACCACCGGAGGCAAAAACATTCAGTACTTC
NA	TRBJ1-4	TRBV7-3	few	CASPSGAGEKLFF	TGTGCCAGCCCCAGCGGGGCCGGTGAAAAACTGTTTTTT
NA	TRBJ2-7	TRBV6-5	NA	CASSLWDGVGEQYF	TGTGCCAGCAGTCTTTGGGACGGGGTCGGAGAGCAGTACTTC
TRBD1	TRBJ2-7	TRBV30	NA	CAWRETGTGSTEQYF	TGTGCCTGGAGGGAAACCGGGACAGGGTCAACAGAGCAGTACTTC
NA	TRBJ2-5	TRBV23-1	NA	CASSQSGPRQETQYF	TGCGCCAGCAGTCAATCTGGGCCACGCCAAGAGACCCAGTACTTC
NA	TRBJ1-3	TRBV5-4	NA	CASSLAPGTAGNTIYF	TGTGCCAGCAGCTTGGCCCCCGGGACCGCTGGAAACACCATATATTTT
NA	TRBJ1-5	TRBV7-8	few	CASSRTGSNQPQHF	TGTGCCAGCAGCCGGACGGGAAGCAATCAGCCCCAGCATTTT
NA	TRBJ1-2	TRBV5-8	few	CASSFPKGDYGYTF	TGTGCCAGCAGCTTCCCCAAAGGGGACTATGGCTACACCTTC
NA	TRBJ1-5	TRBV18	NA	CASSTSSSNSNQPQHF	TGTGCCAGCTCAACCAGCAGTTCAAATAGCAATCAGCCCCAGCATTTT
NA	TRBJ1-3	TRBV21-1	NA	CASSKVEGPYSGNTIYF	TGTGCCAGCAGCAAAGTGGAGGGGCCCTACTCTGGAAACACCATATATTTT
TRBD2	TRBJ2-1	TRBV25-1	few	CASSPSSGRPSYNEQFF	TGTGCCAGCAGTCCCTCTAGCGGGAGGCCTTCCTACAATGAGCAGTTCTTC
TRBD1	TRBJ2-5	TRBV6-5	NA	CASSKQGLETQYF	TGTGCCAGCAGTAAACAGGGGTTAGAGACCCAGTACTTC
NA	TRBJ1-1	TRBV10-3	NA	CAISTVQTNTEAFF	TGTGCCATCAGTACAGTCCAGACGAACACTGAAGCTTTCTTT
TRBD1	TRBJ1-2	TRBV15	NA	CATSPRTGREGTF	TGTGCCACCAGCCCCCGGACAGGGCGCGAGGGCACCTTC
NA	TRBJ2-5	TRBV9	once	CASSVGSGKETQYF	TGTGCCAGCAGCGTAGGATCTGGGAAAGAGACCCAGTACTTC
NA	TRBJ1-6	TRBV11-2	NA	CASSPTGKDYNSPLHF	TGTGCCAGCAGTCCCACAGGGAAAGACTATAATTCACCCCTCCACTTT
NA	TRBJ2-2	TRBV23-1	NA	CASSQSRGELFF	TGCGCCAGCAGTCAATCGAGGGGGGAGCTGTTTTTT
NA	TRBJ2-7	TRBV7-2	NA	CASSSNQGNYEQYF	TGTGCCAGCAGCTCGAATCAGGGGAACTACGAGCAGTACTTC
NA	TRBJ1-1	TRBV9	NA	CASSVGMSTEAFF	TGTGCCAGCAGCGTAGGAATGAGCACTGAAGCTTTCTTT
NA	TRBJ1-1	TRBV5-4	NA	CASSLGGGTPPNTEAFF	TGTGCCAGCAGCTTGGGGGGCGGAACCCCGCCGAACACTGAAGCTTTCTTT
NA	TRBJ1-1	TRBV4-1	NA	CASSHTAGSEAFF	TGCGCCAGCAGCCATACGGCCGGCTCTGAAGCTTTCTTT
NA	TRBJ1-5	TRBV28	few	CASREQGHSQPQHF	TGTGCCAGCAGAGAACAGGGTCATAGTCAGCCCCAGCATTTT
NA	TRBJ2-6	TRBV7-2	NA	CASSRQDSGANVLTF	TGTGCCAGCAGCCGACAGGACTCTGGGGCCAACGTCCTGACTTTC
NA	TRBJ1-3	TRBV20-1	few	CSARGGNTIYF	TGCAGTGCTAGAGGCGGAAACACCATATATTTT
NA	TRBJ1-5	TRBV15	NA	CATSRVGRDNQPQHF	TGTGCCACCAGCAGAGTAGGCAGGGACAATCAGCCCCAGCATTTT
NA	TRBJ2-1	TRBV9	NA	CASSVVVNEQFF	TGTGCCAGCAGCGTAGTAGTAAATGAGCAGTTCTTC